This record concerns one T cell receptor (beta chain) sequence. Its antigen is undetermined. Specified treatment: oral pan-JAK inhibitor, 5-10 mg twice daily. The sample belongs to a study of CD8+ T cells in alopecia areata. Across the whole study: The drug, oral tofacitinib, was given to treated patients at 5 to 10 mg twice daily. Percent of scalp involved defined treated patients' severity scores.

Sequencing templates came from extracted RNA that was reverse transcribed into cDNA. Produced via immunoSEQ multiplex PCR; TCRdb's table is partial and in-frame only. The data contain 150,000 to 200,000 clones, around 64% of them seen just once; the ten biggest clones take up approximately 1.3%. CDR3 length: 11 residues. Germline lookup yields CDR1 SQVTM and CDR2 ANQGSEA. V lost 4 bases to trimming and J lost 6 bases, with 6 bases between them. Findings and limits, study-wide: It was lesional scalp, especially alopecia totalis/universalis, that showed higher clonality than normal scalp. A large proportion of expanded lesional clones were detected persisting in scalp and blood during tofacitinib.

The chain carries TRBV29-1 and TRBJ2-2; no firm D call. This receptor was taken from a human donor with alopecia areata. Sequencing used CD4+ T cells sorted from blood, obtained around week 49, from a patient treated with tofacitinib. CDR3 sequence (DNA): TGCAGCGTTGGAGGAGCCGGGGAGCTGTTTTTT. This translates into CSVGGAGELFF.